This TCR beta chain was obtained from a study of blood T cell repertoires in COVID-19. Here immunoSEQ multiplex PCR was the method, and the copy in TCRdb shows in-frame clones only, minus some. The profile shows a few hundred thousand clones, around 88% of them singletons. Germline lookup yields CDR1 SNHLY and CDR2 FYNNEI. The V end lost 8 bases, the J end lost 2 bases, and 10 bases lay between the germline ends. CDR3 length: 12 residues. While infection was still active, Seattle patients were enrolled and then followed longitudinally. The chain employs TRBV2 and TRBJ2-7, with a tentative D call TRBD1 (5 bases). The clonotype was recovered from a woman aged 45-65 years with COVID-19, enrolled during active disease. Sequencing used peripheral blood. CDR3 sequence: CASYRNPYEQYF. Written as DNA, the CDR3 is TGTGCCAGCTACAGGAACCCCTACGAGCAGTACTTC.